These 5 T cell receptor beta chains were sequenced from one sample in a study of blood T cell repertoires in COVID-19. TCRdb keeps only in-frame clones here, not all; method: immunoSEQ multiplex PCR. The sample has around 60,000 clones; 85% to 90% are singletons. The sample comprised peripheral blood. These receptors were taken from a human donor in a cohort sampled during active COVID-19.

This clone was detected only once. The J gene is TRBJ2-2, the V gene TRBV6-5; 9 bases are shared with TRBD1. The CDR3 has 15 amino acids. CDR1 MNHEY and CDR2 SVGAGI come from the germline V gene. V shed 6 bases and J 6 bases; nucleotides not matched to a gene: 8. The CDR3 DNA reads TGTGCCAGCAGAAAAGGGACAGGGAGCTCCGGGGAGCTGTTTTTT. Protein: CASRKGTGSSGELFF.

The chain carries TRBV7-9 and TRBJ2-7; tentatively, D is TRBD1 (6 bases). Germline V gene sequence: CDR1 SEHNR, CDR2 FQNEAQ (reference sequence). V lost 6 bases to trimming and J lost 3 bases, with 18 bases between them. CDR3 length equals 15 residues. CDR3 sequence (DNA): TGTGCCAGCAGTTTTACAGGGTCTTTCGGCTACGAGCAGTACTTC. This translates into CASSFTGSFGYEQYF.

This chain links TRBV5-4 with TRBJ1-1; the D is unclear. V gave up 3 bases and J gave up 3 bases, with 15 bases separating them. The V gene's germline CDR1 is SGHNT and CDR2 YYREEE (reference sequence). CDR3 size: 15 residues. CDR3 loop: CASSSKAPGDTEAFF. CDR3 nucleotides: TGTGCCAGCAGCTCCAAAGCCCCAGGTGACACTGAAGCTTTCTTT.

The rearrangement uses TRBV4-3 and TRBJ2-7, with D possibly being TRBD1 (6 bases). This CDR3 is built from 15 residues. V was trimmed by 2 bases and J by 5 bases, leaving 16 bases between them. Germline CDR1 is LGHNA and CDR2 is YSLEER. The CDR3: CASSQSQGIGHEQYF. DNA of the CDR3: TGCGCCAGCAGCCAATCCCAGGGGATCGGCCACGAGCAGTACTTC.

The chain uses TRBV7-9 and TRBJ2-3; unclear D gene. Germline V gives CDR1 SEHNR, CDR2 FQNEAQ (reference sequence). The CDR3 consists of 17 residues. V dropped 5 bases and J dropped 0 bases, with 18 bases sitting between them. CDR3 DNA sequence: TGTGCCAGCAGCCCCACCGACGAGGCCCTCAGCACAGATACGCAGTATTTT. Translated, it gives CASSPTDEALSTDTQYF.